The clone carrying this TCR beta chain was detected many times. The antigen is undetermined. This entry comes from a study of T-cell reconstitution after alpha-beta-depleted transplantation in children. Whole-study findings and limits: The study traced high day-60 TCRbeta diversity in some patients to surviving recipient T cells and thymic progenitors. Several hundred expanded graft clones reportedly were the source of alpha-beta T cells about two months after transplant. Newly produced T cells mostly provided counts and TCRbeta diversity after one year, as hyperexpanded clones declined.

This CDR3 contains 14 residues. The ends lost 3 bases at V and 4 bases at J; junction bases unmatched: 7. Germline CDR1 reads DFQATT; CDR2 reads SNEGSKA (reference sequence). Molecular barcoding with unique molecular identifiers was used for the TCRbeta library. One entry per CDR3 protein, called by TCRdb with MiXCR from the PCR reads. Of a few hundred thousand distinct CDR3 sequences detected, over 7.5% appear once; the ten largest clones hold approximately 9.6%. The specimen comprised peripheral blood, sampled 360 days after TCRalphabeta/CD19-depleted stem cell transplant. V gene TRBV20-1 combines with J gene TRBJ1-2; TRBD1 matches 8 bases. This receptor was taken from a female patient between 2 and 15 years old who had a stem cell transplant for Fanconi anemia, so the T cells may come from the graft donor. The CDR3: CSASLSTGGYGYTF. CDR3 DNA: TGCAGTGCTAGCTTATCCACAGGGGGCTATGGCTACACCTTC.